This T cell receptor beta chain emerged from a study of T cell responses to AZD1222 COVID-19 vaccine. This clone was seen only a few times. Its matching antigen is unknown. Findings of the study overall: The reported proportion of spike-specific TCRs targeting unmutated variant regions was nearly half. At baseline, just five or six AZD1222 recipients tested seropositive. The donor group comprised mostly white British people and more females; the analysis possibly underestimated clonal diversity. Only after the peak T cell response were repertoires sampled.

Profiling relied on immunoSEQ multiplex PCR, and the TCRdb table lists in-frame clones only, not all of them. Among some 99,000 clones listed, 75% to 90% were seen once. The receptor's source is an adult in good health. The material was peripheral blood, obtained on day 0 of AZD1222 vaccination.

The CDR3 here is CASQPESGELFF. CDR3 nucleotides: TGTGCCAGTCAGCCAGAGTCCGGGGAGCTGTTTTTT. This chain links TRBV12-3 or TRBV12-4 with TRBJ2-2, with unresolved D. The length of the CDR3 is 12 residues. Trimming shortened V by 9 bases and J by 6 bases, and 11 bases separated the two germline ends.